Reported below is one T cell receptor beta chain. The length of the CDR3 is 16 residues. Per germline, CDR1 SEHNR and CDR2 FQNEAQ (reference sequence). The V and J ends lost 1 base and 6 bases, in that order; junction bases with no gene match: 4. Assay: immunoSEQ multiplex PCR; the TCRdb copy retains only in-frame clones and omits some. There are approximately 180,000 clones in the sample; 75% to 80% occur only once, and approximately 26% lies in the top ten. This record belongs to a study of blood T cell repertoires in COVID-19. Study in general: Sources were T cells, B-cell-depleted T cells, or PBMCs; the material itself was cDNA or gDNA.

Sample: peripheral blood. This TCR came from a woman in her 70s with acute or convalescent COVID-19. V and J are TRBV7-9 and TRBJ2-2, with TRBD1 matching 11 bases. The CDR3 region has the DNA TGTGCCAGCAGCTTAGAGCCGGGACAGGGGGCCGGGGAGCTGTTTTTT. Amino acids: CASSLEPGQGAGELFF.